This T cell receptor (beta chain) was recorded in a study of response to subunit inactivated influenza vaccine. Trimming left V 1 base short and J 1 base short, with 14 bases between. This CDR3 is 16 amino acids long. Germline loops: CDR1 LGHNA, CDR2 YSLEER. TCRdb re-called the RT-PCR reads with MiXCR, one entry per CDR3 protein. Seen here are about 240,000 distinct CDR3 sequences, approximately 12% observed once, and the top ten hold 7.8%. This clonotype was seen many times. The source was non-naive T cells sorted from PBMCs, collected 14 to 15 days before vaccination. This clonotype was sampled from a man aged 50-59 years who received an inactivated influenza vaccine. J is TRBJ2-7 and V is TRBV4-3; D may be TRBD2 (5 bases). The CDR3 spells CASSQVGGRGSYEQYF. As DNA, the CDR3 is TGCGCCAGCAGCCAAGTTGGCGGGCGCGGATCCTACGAGCAGTACTTC.